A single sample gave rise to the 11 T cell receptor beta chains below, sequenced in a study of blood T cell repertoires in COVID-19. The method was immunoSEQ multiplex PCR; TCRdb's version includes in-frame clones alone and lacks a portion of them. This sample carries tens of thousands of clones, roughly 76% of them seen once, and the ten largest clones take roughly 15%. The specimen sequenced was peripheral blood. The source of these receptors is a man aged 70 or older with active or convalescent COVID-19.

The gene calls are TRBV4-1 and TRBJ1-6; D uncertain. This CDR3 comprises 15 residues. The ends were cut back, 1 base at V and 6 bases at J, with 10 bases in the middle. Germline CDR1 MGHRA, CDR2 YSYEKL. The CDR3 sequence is CASSQVAGFNSPLHF. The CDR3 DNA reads TGCGCCAGCAGCCAAGTAGCGGGATTTAATTCACCCCTCCACTTT.

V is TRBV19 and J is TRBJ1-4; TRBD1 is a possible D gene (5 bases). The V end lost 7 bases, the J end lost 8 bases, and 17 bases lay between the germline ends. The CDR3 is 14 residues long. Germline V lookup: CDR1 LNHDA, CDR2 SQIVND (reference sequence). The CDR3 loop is CASTPTGKGEKLFF. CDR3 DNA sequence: TGTGCCAGTACCCCAACAGGAAAAGGAGAAAAACTGTTTTTT.

CDR3 protein: CATSGTGEGQPQHF. The CDR3 DNA follows: TGTGCCACCAGCGGAACAGGGGAAGGTCAGCCCCAGCATTTT. The rearrangement uses TRBV15 and TRBJ1-5; TRBD1 aligns across 7 bases. Per germline, CDR1 LNHNV and CDR2 YYDKDF (reference sequence). The CDR3 consists of 14 residues. V lost 5 bases, J lost 6 bases, and 7 bases stayed unmatched. The full variable domain, its missing parts supplied by reference TRBV15 and TRBJ1-5, is DAMVIQNPRYQVTQFGKPVTLSCSQTLNHNVMYWYQQKSSQAPKLLFHYYDKDFNNEADTPDNFQSRRPNTSFCFLDIRSPGLGDTAMYLCATSGTGEGQPQHFGDGTRLSIL.

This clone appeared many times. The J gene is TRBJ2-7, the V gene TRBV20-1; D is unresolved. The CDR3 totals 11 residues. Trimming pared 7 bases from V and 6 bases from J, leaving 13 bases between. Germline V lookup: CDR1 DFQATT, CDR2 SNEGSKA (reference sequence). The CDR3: CSVSRVGEQYF. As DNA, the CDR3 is TGCAGTGTCAGTCGGGTGGGCGAGCAGTACTTC.

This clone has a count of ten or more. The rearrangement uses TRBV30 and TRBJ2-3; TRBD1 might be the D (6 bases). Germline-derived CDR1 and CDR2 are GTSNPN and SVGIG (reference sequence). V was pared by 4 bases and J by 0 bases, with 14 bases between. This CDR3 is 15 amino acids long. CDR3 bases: TGTGCCTGGAAACAGGGCAGTACTAGCACAGATACGCAGTATTTT. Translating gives CAWKQGSTSTDTQYF. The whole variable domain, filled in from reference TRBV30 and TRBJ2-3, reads SQTIHQWPATLVQPVGSPLSLECTVEGTSNPNLYWYRQAAGRGLQLLFYSVGIGQISSEVPQNLSASRPQDRQFILSSKKLLLSDSGFYLCAWKQGSTSTDTQYFGPGTRLTVL.

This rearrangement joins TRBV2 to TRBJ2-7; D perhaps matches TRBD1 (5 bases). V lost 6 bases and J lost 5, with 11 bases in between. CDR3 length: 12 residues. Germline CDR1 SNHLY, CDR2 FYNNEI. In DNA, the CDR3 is TGTGCCAGCAGGCCCGACAGTAACGAGCAGTACTTC. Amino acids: CASRPDSNEQYF. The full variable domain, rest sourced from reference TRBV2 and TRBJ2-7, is EPEVTQTPSHQVTQMGQEVILRCVPISNHLYFYWYRQILGQKVEFLVSFYNNEISEKSEIFDDQFSVERPDGSNFTLKIRSTKLEDSAMYFCASRPDSNEQYFGPGTRLTVT.

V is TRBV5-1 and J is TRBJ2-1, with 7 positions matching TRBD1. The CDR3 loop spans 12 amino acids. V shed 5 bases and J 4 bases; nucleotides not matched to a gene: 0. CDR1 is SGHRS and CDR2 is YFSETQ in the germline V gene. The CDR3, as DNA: TGCGCCAGCAGGACAGGGTACAATGAGCAGTTCTTC. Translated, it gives CASRTGYNEQFF.

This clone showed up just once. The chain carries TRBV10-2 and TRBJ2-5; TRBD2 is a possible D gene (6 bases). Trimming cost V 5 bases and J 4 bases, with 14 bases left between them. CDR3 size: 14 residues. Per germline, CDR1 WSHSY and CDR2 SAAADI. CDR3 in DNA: TGCGCCAGCAGTTACCGGGACTCAGGAGAGACCCAGTACTTC. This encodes CASSYRDSGETQYF.

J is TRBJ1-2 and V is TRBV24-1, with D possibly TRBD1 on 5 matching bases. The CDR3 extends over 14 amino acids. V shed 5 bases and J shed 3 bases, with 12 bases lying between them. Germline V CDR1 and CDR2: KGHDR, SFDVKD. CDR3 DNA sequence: TGTGCCACCAGTGGCGGGACGGGGGACTATGGCTACACCTTC. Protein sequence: CATSGGTGDYGYTF.

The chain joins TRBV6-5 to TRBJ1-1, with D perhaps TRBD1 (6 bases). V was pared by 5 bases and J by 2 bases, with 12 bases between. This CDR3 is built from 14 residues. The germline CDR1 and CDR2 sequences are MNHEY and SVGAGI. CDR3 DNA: TGTGCCAGCAGTCCGACAGGAATCAACACTGAAGCTTTCTTT. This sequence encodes CASSPTGINTEAFF.

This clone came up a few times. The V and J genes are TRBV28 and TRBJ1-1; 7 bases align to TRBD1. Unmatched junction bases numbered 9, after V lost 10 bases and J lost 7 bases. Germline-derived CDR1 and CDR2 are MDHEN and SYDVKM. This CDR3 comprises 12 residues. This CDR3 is CAITGAEGEAFF. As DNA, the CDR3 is TGTGCCATCACAGGGGCGGAGGGTGAAGCTTTCTTT.